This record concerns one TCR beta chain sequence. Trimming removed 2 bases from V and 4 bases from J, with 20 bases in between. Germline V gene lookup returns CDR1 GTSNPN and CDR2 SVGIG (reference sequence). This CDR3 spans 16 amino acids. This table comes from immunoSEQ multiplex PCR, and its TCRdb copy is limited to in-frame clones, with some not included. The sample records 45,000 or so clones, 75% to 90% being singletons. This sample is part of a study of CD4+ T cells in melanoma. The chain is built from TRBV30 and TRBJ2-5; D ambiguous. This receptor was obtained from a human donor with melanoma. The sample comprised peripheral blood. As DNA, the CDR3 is TGTGCCTGGAGTCGATTAGGGTTGGGTTTGGGAGAGACCCAGTACTTC. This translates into CAWSRLGLGLGETQYF.